This T cell receptor beta chain was captured in a study of blood T cell repertoires in COVID-19. The wider study: PBMCs, B-cell-depleted T cells, or T cells were the source of the cDNA or gDNA that made up the material.

Repertoires were generated with immunoSEQ multiplex PCR, while TCRdb's copy carries only in-frame clones and drops some. The sample yields 64,000 or so clones, roughly 93% seen once. Sequencing input: peripheral blood. The receptor was derived from a human donor in a cohort sampled during active COVID-19.

CDR3 amino acids: CASSPGPRRREFNYEQYF. CDR3 DNA sequence: TGTGCCAGCAGCCCAGGCCCCCGTCGGCGGGAGTTTAACTACGAGCAGTACTTC. The chain carries TRBV6-2 or TRBV6-3 and TRBJ2-7; TRBD2 matches 7 bases. Germline CDR1 and CDR2: MNHEY and SVGEGT. Trimming took 6 bases from V and 3 from J; bases not matched to a gene: 20. This CDR3 region has 18 residues.